This T cell receptor beta chain appears in the sequencing data of a study of blood T cell repertoires in COVID-19. The wider study: The United States, Italy and Spain supplied acute and convalescent COVID-19 samples. T cells, B-cell-depleted T cells, or PBMCs supplied cDNA or gDNA.

In germline, CDR1 is MNHEY, CDR2 SMNVEV (reference sequence). Losses at the gene ends were 2 bases for V and 8 bases for J; bases not matched to a gene: 5. The CDR3 is 15 amino acids. How the authors handled the data: It was from reference gene primer amplification that nucleated cell counts were estimated. Libraries were prepared by immunoSEQ multiplex PCR; TCRdb keeps only in-frame clonotypes and omits some of them. D and trimming were read from the DNA, whereas the V and J calls and clone size are those reported in that table. The sample lists hundreds of thousands of clones; approximately 88% were seen once.

The chain couples TRBV27 to TRBJ1-4; 10 nucleotides align to TRBD1. This receptor was taken from a woman aged 30 to 39 who had recovered from COVID-19. Sequencing was performed on peripheral blood. The CDR3 bases are TGTGCCAGCAGTTTACTGACAGGGGGCGTAGAAAAACTGTTTTTT. Protein: CASSLLTGGVEKLFF.